This T cell receptor beta chain was retrieved from a study of Graves' ophthalmopathy and Graves' hyperthyroidism. Looking at the study overall: Peripheral blood samples were taken at initial diagnosis, before any treatment. Study-level results: Most thyroid clonotypes with frequency above 0.001 were detected in blood too.

For donors with ophthalmopathy, the disease showed moderate-to-severe activity, reached CAS ≥3 and NOSPECS ≥4, and had lasted under 3 months. This CDR3 region has 15 residues. Trimming at V came to 4 bases and at J to 3 bases, leaving 3 bases not matched to a gene. CDR1 and CDR2 from the germline V gene are MNHNS and SASEGT. About this clonotype itself: Its antigen is not known.

The study amplified TCR beta CDR3 regions using RNA transcripts. HTBI-primed RT-PCR formed the first round, and a multiplex PCR formed the second. Each CDR3 protein is one row after TCRdb ran MiXCR on the multiplex PCR reads. This table has approximately 460,000 distinct CDR3 sequences, about 15% appearing once. This sequence originates from a woman in her 30s with Graves' ophthalmopathy. Sample: blood. The chain recombines TRBV6-1 with TRBJ1-3; TRBD1 matches 10 bases. The CDR3 here is CASSGDRGFGNTIYF. CDR3 DNA sequence: TGTGCCAGCAGTGGGGACAGGGGATTTGGAAACACCATATATTTT.